The rows below give T cell receptor beta chains drawn from one sample of a study of shared clonotypes between healthy human individuals. Libraries were prepared by immunoSEQ multiplex PCR; TCRdb keeps only in-frame clonotypes and omits some of them. The sample lists over 850,000 clones, 75% to 80% seen once, with roughly 0.55% in the top ten. The sequenced material came from memory CD4+ T cells from PBMCs. The receptors here all came from a man in his late teens or twenties in good health. Some clones in this sample may be carry-over from other donors' samples. The CDR3 runs from the conserved cysteine through the conserved F or W. The order of the fields is J gene, D gene, clone size, V gene, CDR3 protein, CDR3 DNA. D genes are given only for firm matches. Clone size appears in some rows only: once, few, many, or a class for an expanded clone.

j_gene: TRBJ2-3; d_gene: TRBD2; abundance: NA; v_gene: TRBV10-3; CDR3aa: CAAGGSGSTDTQYF; CDR3nt: TGTGCCGCCGGGGGGAGCGGGTCCACAGATACGCAGTATTTT
j_gene: TRBJ1-5; d_gene: NA; abundance: few; v_gene: TRBV7-2; CDR3aa: CASSLGAGNQPQHF; CDR3nt: TGTGCCAGCAGCTTAGGGGCCGGAAATCAGCCCCAGCATTTT
j_gene: TRBJ1-5; d_gene: TRBD1; abundance: NA; v_gene: TRBV4-3; CDR3aa: CASSLRQGGQPQHF; CDR3nt: TGCGCCAGCAGCCTTCGACAGGGCGGTCAGCCCCAGCATTTT
j_gene: TRBJ1-1; d_gene: NA; abundance: NA; v_gene: TRBV5-6; CDR3aa: CASSPGTGMNTEAFF; CDR3nt: TGTGCCAGCAGCCCTGGGACGGGGATGAACACTGAAGCTTTCTTT
j_gene: TRBJ2-7; d_gene: NA; abundance: NA; v_gene: TRBV7-9; CDR3aa: CASSTGTAVSYEQYF; CDR3nt: TGTGCCAGCAGCACGGGGACCGCCGTGTCCTACGAGCAGTACTTC
j_gene: TRBJ2-7; d_gene: NA; abundance: NA; v_gene: TRBV5-5; CDR3aa: CASSLKGGVNEQYF; CDR3nt: TGTGCCAGCAGCTTGAAAGGAGGGGTCAACGAGCAGTACTTC
j_gene: TRBJ2-5; d_gene: TRBD2; abundance: NA; v_gene: TRBV6-1; CDR3aa: CARRLAGGRGTQYF; CDR3nt: TGTGCCAGAAGACTAGCGGGAGGCCGGGGGACCCAGTACTTC
j_gene: TRBJ2-5; d_gene: NA; abundance: NA; v_gene: TRBV5-4; CDR3aa: CASSLAASAGAETQYF; CDR3nt: TGTGCCAGCAGCTTGGCGGCCAGCGCCGGAGCAGAGACCCAGTACTTC
j_gene: TRBJ2-3; d_gene: NA; abundance: NA; v_gene: TRBV5-8; CDR3aa: CASSLFRTDTQYF; CDR3nt: TGTGCCAGCAGCTTGTTCCGCACAGATACGCAGTATTTT
j_gene: TRBJ2-2; d_gene: TRBD2; abundance: NA; v_gene: TRBV10-2; CDR3aa: CASRFLAGDHGELFF; CDR3nt: TGCGCCAGCAGGTTTCTAGCGGGAGATCACGGGGAGCTGTTTTTT
j_gene: TRBJ2-7; d_gene: NA; abundance: NA; v_gene: TRBV10-3; CDR3aa: CAISGRPGVYEQYF; CDR3nt: TGTGCCATCAGCGGGCGACCGGGAGTCTACGAGCAGTACTTC
j_gene: TRBJ2-5; d_gene: TRBD1; abundance: NA; v_gene: TRBV6-5; CDR3aa: CATGTGVGETQYF; CDR3nt: TGTGCCACAGGGACAGGGGTCGGGGAGACCCAGTACTTC
j_gene: TRBJ2-1; d_gene: NA; abundance: few; v_gene: TRBV5-1; CDR3aa: CASSFLPGASYNEQFF; CDR3nt: TGCGCCAGCAGCTTCTTACCGGGGGCCTCCTACAATGAGCAGTTCTTC
j_gene: TRBJ1-1; d_gene: NA; abundance: NA; v_gene: TRBV7-8; CDR3aa: CASSLVFRNTEAFF; CDR3nt: TGTGCCAGCAGCTTAGTTTTTCGGAACACTGAAGCTTTCTTT
j_gene: TRBJ2-5; d_gene: NA; abundance: NA; v_gene: TRBV5-1; CDR3aa: CASRPTTGAGGETQYF; CDR3nt: TGCGCCAGCAGACCTACTACAGGGGCCGGGGGAGAGACCCAGTACTTC
j_gene: TRBJ1-5; d_gene: NA; abundance: NA; v_gene: TRBV11-1; CDR3aa: CASSILQVNQPQHF; CDR3nt: TGTGCCAGCAGCATACTACAGGTCAATCAGCCCCAGCATTTT
j_gene: TRBJ1-1; d_gene: NA; abundance: few; v_gene: TRBV10-3; CDR3aa: CAIRENTEAFF; CDR3nt: TGTGCCATTAGGGAGAACACTGAAGCTTTCTTT
j_gene: TRBJ2-2; d_gene: NA; abundance: NA; v_gene: TRBV30; CDR3aa: CAWSVPSGRTGELFF; CDR3nt: TGTGCCTGGAGTGTTCCTTCGGGGCGGACCGGGGAGCTGTTTTTT
j_gene: TRBJ1-1; d_gene: TRBD1; abundance: once; v_gene: TRBV10-3; CDR3aa: CAISRDRGRTNTEAFF; CDR3nt: TGTGCCATCAGCCGGGACAGGGGAAGAACGAACACTGAAGCTTTCTTT
j_gene: TRBJ1-2; d_gene: NA; abundance: NA; v_gene: TRBV5-1; CDR3aa: CASSAVPGYGYTF; CDR3nt: TGCGCCAGCAGCGCCGTTCCGGGCTATGGCTACACCTTC